This T cell receptor (beta chain) was captured in a study of OX40 agonist ivuxolimab in advanced cancers. Data came from immunoSEQ multiplex PCR; TCRdb stores just in-frame clones and leaves some out. The sample consists of 80,000 to 100,000 clones, roughly 84% of them appearing once. Germline CDR1 and CDR2: SGHRS and YFSETQ. V was clipped by 0 bases and J by 3 bases; unmatched bases: 7. The CDR3 runs 16 residues. The specimen was CD4+ or CD8+ T cells sorted from blood, collected in a trial of the OX40 agonist ivuxolimab. The clonotype comes from an adult with an advanced solid tumor such as melanoma, head and neck, liver or kidney cancer. The chain joins TRBV5-1 to TRBJ2-3; 7 bases are a match to TRBD2. The CDR3 bases are TGCGCCAGCAGCTTGGGAGCCACGGGGGGTACAGATACGCAGTATTTT. Its translation is CASSLGATGGTDTQYF. Full variable domain (missing parts from reference TRBV5-1 and TRBJ2-3): KAGVTQTPRYLIKTRGQQVTLSCSPISGHRSVSWYQQTPGQGLQFLFEYFSETQRNKGNFPGRFSGRQFSNSRSEMNVSTLELGDSALYLCASSLGATGGTDTQYFGPGTRLTVL.